This T cell receptor beta chain was obtained from a study of blood T cell repertoires in COVID-19. The CDR3 has 15 residues. V was pared by 3 bases and J by 3 bases, with 15 bases between. The V gene's germline CDR1 is LNHDA and CDR2 SQIVND (reference sequence). Original analysis: For nucleated cells, counts were estimated from reference gene primer amplification. Libraries were prepared by immunoSEQ multiplex PCR; TCRdb keeps only in-frame clonotypes and omits some of them. V and J calls and clone size are those listed in that table; D and trimming were worked out from the DNA. The sample has about 300,000 clones, about 87% seen once.

The chain combines TRBV19 with TRBJ2-7; D perhaps matches TRBD1 (7 bases). Sequencing used peripheral blood. This clonotype was obtained from a woman in her twenties or thirties who had recovered from COVID-19. The chain's CDR3 is CASSMRGGGGYEQYF. CDR3 bases: TGTGCCAGTAGTATGAGAGGAGGGGGCGGCTACGAGCAGTACTTC.